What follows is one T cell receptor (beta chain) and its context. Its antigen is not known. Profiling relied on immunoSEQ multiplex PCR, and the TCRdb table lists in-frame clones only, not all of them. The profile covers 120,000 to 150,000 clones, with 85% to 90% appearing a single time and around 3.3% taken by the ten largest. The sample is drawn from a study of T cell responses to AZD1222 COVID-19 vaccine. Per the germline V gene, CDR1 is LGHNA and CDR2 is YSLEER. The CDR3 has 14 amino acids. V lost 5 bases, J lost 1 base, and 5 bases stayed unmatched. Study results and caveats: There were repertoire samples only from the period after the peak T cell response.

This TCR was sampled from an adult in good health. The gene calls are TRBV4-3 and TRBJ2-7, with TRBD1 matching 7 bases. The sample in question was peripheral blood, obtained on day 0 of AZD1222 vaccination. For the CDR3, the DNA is TGCGCCAGCAGCTACAACAGGGGTTCCTACGAGCAGTACTTC. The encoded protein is CASSYNRGSYEQYF.